This passage covers 29 T cell receptor beta chains from one sample sequenced in a study of blood T cells in healthy people across ages. For the second PCR, which ran for roughly 7 to 11 cycles, a sample-barcoded 5' primer and a J-beta primer mix were used. TCRdb itself ran the 5' RACE reads through MiXCR, one entry per CDR3 protein. The profile covers roughly 700,000 distinct CDR3 sequences, with more than 20% appearing a single time and roughly 9% taken by the ten largest. A further study also used this sample, focusing on T cells of mothers and their children.

The sequencing input was blood. The receptor source for this set is a boy between 10 and 17 years old in good health.

The chain employs TRBV4-1 and TRBJ1-6, with 10 bases fitting TRBD1. The CDR3 length is 16 residues. Unmatched junction bases numbered 5, after V lost 1 base and J lost 8 bases. Germline V lookup: CDR1 MGHRA, CDR2 YSYEKL. CDR3 sequence: CASSQVWTGGYSPLHF. CDR3 nucleotide sequence: TGCGCCAGCAGCCAAGTTTGGACAGGGGGATATTCACCCCTCCACTTT.

Only a few counts were recorded for this clonotype. The chain joins TRBV12-3 or TRBV12-4 to TRBJ2-5; 7 nucleotides match TRBD2. This CDR3 spans 15 amino acids. Losses at the gene ends were 5 bases for V and 5 bases for J; bases not matched to a gene: 11. This CDR3 is CASSRGEIRGETQYF. CDR3 sequence (DNA): TGTGCCAGCAGTCGGGGGGAGATTCGGGGGGAGACCCAGTACTTC.

This chain joins TRBV12-3 or TRBV12-4 and TRBJ1-4; D gene ambiguous. This CDR3 has 11 amino acids. V was pared by 7 bases and J by 10 bases, with 10 bases between. In DNA form, the CDR3 reads TGTGCCAGCACAAGATCAGGAAAACTGTTTTTT. This translates into CASTRSGKLFF.

This clonotype was found a few times. A much bigger clone sits one base away, suggesting this may be a read error. The V gene is TRBV3-1, the J gene TRBJ2-7; D is uncertain. Trimming took off 2 bases at V and 5 bases at J, with 4 bases between the two ends. Germline CDR1 LGHDT, CDR2 YNNKEL (reference sequence). The CDR3 length is 11 residues. CDR3 nucleotide sequence: TGTGCCAGCAGCCAATCCCACGAGCAGTACTTC. Residues: CASSQSHEQYF.

This clonotype was seen a handful of times. This rearrangement joins TRBV7-6 to TRBJ2-1; tentatively, D is TRBD1 or TRBD2 (6 bases each). The better agreement between TRBJ2-7 and the DNA end casts doubt on the J call. This CDR3 has 15 amino acids. CDR1 is SGHVS and CDR2 is FNYEAQ in the germline V gene. CDR3 protein: CASSPQGGPVYEQYF. In DNA, the CDR3 is TGTGCCAGCAGCCCCCAAGGGGGGCCTGTCTACGAGCAGTACTTC.

V gene TRBV5-1 combines with J gene TRBJ2-7; D remains unclear. Germline assignment: CDR1 SGHRS and CDR2 YFSETQ. V lost 7 bases and J 0 bases, leaving 17 bases between the germline ends. This CDR3 has 15 amino acids. CDR3 bases: TGCGCCAGCTGTGACGGAATACGATTCTCCTACGAGCAGTACTTC. This codes for CASCDGIRFSYEQYF.

The chain has TRBV7-2 and TRBJ2-5; possibly TRBD2 for D (6 bases). Trimming pared 1 base from V and 5 bases from J, leaving 14 bases between. The CDR3 is 15 amino acids. The germline gives CDR1 SGHTA, CDR2 FQGNSA. Here the CDR3 DNA reads TGTGCCAGCAGCTTAGTCTGGCCGGGGAGGGAGACCCAGTACTTC. This translates into CASSLVWPGRETQYF.

This chain links TRBV20-1 with TRBJ2-5; TRBD1 might be the D (7 bases). The germline gives CDR1 DFQATT, CDR2 SNEGSKA (reference sequence). The CDR3 runs to 17 residues. Trimming shortened V by 6 bases and J by 1 base, and 24 bases separated the two germline ends. The chain's CDR3 is CSARLPVVRGAQETQYF. The CDR3 DNA reads TGCAGTGCCAGACTACCGGTGGTCAGGGGGGCCCAAGAGACCCAGTACTTC.

This clonotype was seen a handful of times. This chain joins TRBV15 and TRBJ2-4; the match to TRBD1 covers 9 bases. CDR1 LNHNV and CDR2 YYDKDF come from the germline V gene (reference sequence). CDR3 size: 20 residues. V dropped 5 bases and J dropped 0; count of bases not matched to a gene: 17. The CDR3 DNA reads as TGTGCCACCAGCGAAGTCCCGGGACAGGGCCATACTATAGCCAAAAACATTCAGTACTTC. Translation gives CATSEVPGQGHTIAKNIQYF.

This clonotype turned up a few times. This sequence joins TRBV28 and TRBJ2-5; TRBD2 agrees at 11 bases. The better agreement between TRBJ2-1 and the DNA end casts doubt on the J call. The germline V gene encodes CDR1 MDHEN and CDR2 SYDVKM. The length of the CDR3 is 15 residues. The CDR3 DNA is TGTGCCAGCAGCCTACTAGCGGGAGACGCGAATGAGCAGTTCTTC. Protein sequence: CASSLLAGDANEQFF.

The sample holds a few counts of this clonotype. The chain is built from TRBV16 and TRBJ2-1, with a tentative D call TRBD2 (5 bases). CDR1 KGHSY and CDR2 FQNENV come from the germline V gene. Trimming removed 4 bases from V and 4 bases from J, with 14 bases in between. This CDR3 spans 15 amino acids. The CDR3 spells CASSRWKEGYNEQFF. CDR3 in DNA: TGTGCCAGCAGCCGATGGAAAGAGGGTTACAATGAGCAGTTCTTC.

The chain joins TRBV4-2 to TRBJ2-7; D uncertain. The CDR3 sequence is 13 residues long. CDR1 is LGHNA, CDR2 YNFKEQ, per germline. The ends were cut back, 0 bases at V and 5 bases at J, with 8 bases in the middle. The DNA for the CDR3 is TGTGCCAGCAGCCAAGATGTAGGACACGAGCAGTACTTC. It codes for CASSQDVGHEQYF.

This clonotype was detected only once. The chain links TRBV6-2 or TRBV6-3 to TRBJ2-1; TRBD2 matches at 11 bases. This CDR3 region has 15 residues. Per the germline V gene, CDR1 is MNHEY and CDR2 is SVGEGT. V lost 6 bases and J lost 5; bases outside the gene matches: 6. CDR3 in DNA: TGTGCCAGCAGCCATAGCGGGGGGGCCCACAATGAGCAGTTCTTC. Translated, it gives CASSHSGGAHNEQFF.

This clonotype was seen a handful of times. The rearrangement uses TRBV25-1 and TRBJ1-4; D gene uncertain. Trimming left V 1 base short and J 14 bases short, with 11 bases between. The CDR3 has 12 amino acids. The V gene's germline CDR1 is MGHDK and CDR2 SYGVNS. The DNA of the CDR3 is TGTGCCAGCAGTGAATCTGGGGTTCGCCTGTTTTTT. Translated, it gives CASSESGVRLFF.

In its sample, this clonotype was seen a few times. The chain joins TRBV29-1 to TRBJ2-5, with a weak D call TRBD1 (6 bases). Germline V gene lookup returns CDR1 SQVTM and CDR2 ANQGSEA. The V end was cut by 6 bases, the J end by 5 bases, with 19 bases between. The CDR3 runs to 14 residues. The CDR3 nucleotides are TGCAGCGTAGTCACCTACAGGGCTTCGGAGACCCAGTACTTC. It specifies CSVVTYRASETQYF.

The chain couples TRBV29-1 to TRBJ2-2; D possibly corresponds to TRBD2 (6 bases). Germline V gene sequence: CDR1 SQVTM, CDR2 ANQGSEA. CDR3 length: 15 amino acids. Trimming took 6 bases from V and 4 from J, leaving 18 bases between them. CDR3: CSVGGASWSTGELFF. In nucleotides, the CDR3 is TGCAGCGTGGGAGGCGCGAGTTGGTCCACCGGGGAGCTGTTTTTT.

J is TRBJ2-5 and V is TRBV7-9; 7 bases fit TRBD2. Germline CDR1 is SEHNR and CDR2 is FQNEAQ (reference sequence). The CDR3 runs 14 residues. V lost 5 bases to trimming and J lost 5 bases; unmatched junction nucleotides: 8. Here the CDR3 DNA reads TGTGCCAGCAGCATCACCGGGGGGAGGGAGACCCAGTACTTC. Translation: CASSITGGRETQYF. Full variable domain (outside the CDR3, taken from reference TRBV7-9 and TRBJ2-5): DTGVSQNPRHKITKRGQNVTFRCDPISEHNRLYWYRQTLGQGPEFLTYFQNEAQLEKSRLLSDRFSAERPKGSFSTLEIQRTEQGDSAMYLCASSITGGRETQYFGPGTRLLVL.

The rearrangement uses TRBV7-9 and TRBJ2-5, with 7 bases aligning to TRBD1. V lost 5 bases to trimming and J lost 3 bases; unmatched junction nucleotides: 3. This CDR3 spans 13 amino acids. The germline V gene encodes CDR1 SEHNR and CDR2 FQNEAQ (reference sequence). In nucleotides, the CDR3 is TGTGCCAGCAGCACCAGGGGGAAAGAGACCCAGTACTTC. It encodes CASSTRGKETQYF.

This clonotype was seen a handful of times. As the CDR3 is not closed by the conserved phenylalanine or tryptophan, this likely results from a read error. This CDR3 reads CAISPAGSSNEQFI. In nucleotides, the CDR3 is TGTGCCATCAGTCCCGCGGGAAGTTCTAATGAGCAGTTCATC. This chain joins TRBV10-3 and TRBJ2-1; possibly TRBD2 for D (6 bases). CDR3 size: 14 residues. Trimming cost V 5 bases and J 7 bases, with 15 bases left between them. Germline V gene sequence: CDR1 ENHRY, CDR2 SYGVKD.

The chain has TRBV7-8 and TRBJ1-5; D is uncertain. The germline gives CDR1 SGHVS, CDR2 FQNEAQ. The CDR3 is 14 amino acids. The V and J ends lost 4 bases and 0 bases respectively, with 7 bases between them. This CDR3 is CASSYSNSNQPQHF. The CDR3 nucleotides read TGTGCCAGCAGCTATAGCAATAGCAATCAGCCCCAGCATTTT.

The chain employs TRBV19 and TRBJ2-7; D could derive from TRBD1 or TRBD2 (5 bases each). The V gene lost 7 bases and the J gene lost 2 bases, with 15 bases spanning the gap. From germline, CDR1 is LNHDA and CDR2 SQIVND (reference sequence). The CDR3 has 14 residues. The CDR3 region has the DNA TGTGCCAGTACGAACAGCCAGGGAGCCTACGAGCAGTACTTC. Translating gives CASTNSQGAYEQYF.

The chain carries TRBV15 and TRBJ1-3; D is unclear. The V end was cut by 0 bases, the J end by 3 bases, with 9 bases between. The CDR3 totals 15 residues. CDR1 LNHNV and CDR2 YYDKDF come from the germline V gene (reference sequence). The CDR3 DNA sequence: TGTGCCACCAGCAGAGACGCCTTTAGTGGAAACACCATATATTTT. Protein: CATSRDAFSGNTIYF.

This chain connects TRBV19 to TRBJ1-1; TRBD1 might be the D (6 bases). Looked up from germline, CDR1 is LNHDA and CDR2 is SQIVND (reference sequence). Trimming took 6 bases from V and 4 from J, leaving 18 bases between them. The CDR3 totals 15 residues. The DNA for the CDR3 is TGTGCCAGTAGCATCCTCAACAGGGAGGTCACTGAAGCTTTCTTT. Protein sequence: CASSILNREVTEAFF.

This clonotype was observed a few times. In DNA, the CDR3 is TGCGCCAGCAGCCAAGTAGGCACAGGGCCTTACCAAGAGACCCAGTACTTC. Amino acid sequence: CASSQVGTGPYQETQYF. This rearrangement joins TRBV4-3 to TRBJ2-5; possible D gene TRBD1, 6 bases. V gave up 1 base and J gave up 0 bases, with 15 bases separating them. The CDR3 spans 17 residues. Germline V gene sequence: CDR1 LGHNA, CDR2 YSLEER.

This clonotype has only a few counts. V usage is TRBV20-1 and J usage is TRBJ2-3; 7 bases map to TRBD2. In germline, CDR1 is DFQATT, CDR2 SNEGSKA (reference sequence). V lost 0 bases and J lost 5; bases outside the gene matches: 14. There are 17 residues in the CDR3. The CDR3 sequence: CSARDSGLAAPGDTQYF. CDR3 sequence (DNA): TGCAGTGCTAGAGATTCCGGGCTAGCGGCCCCCGGAGATACGCAGTATTTT.

This clonotype was found a few times. V and J are TRBV7-9 and TRBJ2-5; D is ambiguous. Germline V CDR1 and CDR2: SEHNR, FQNEAQ (reference sequence). Trimming removed 5 bases at V and 5 bases at J, with 18 bases between. The CDR3 spans 15 residues. This CDR3 is CASSPRTPGVETQYF. The DNA of the CDR3 is TGTGCCAGCAGCCCCCGGACCCCTGGGGTGGAGACCCAGTACTTC.

The chain joins TRBV7-3 to TRBJ2-3, with 8 positions matching TRBD2. Germline-derived CDR1 and CDR2 are SGHTA and FQGTGA. V gave up 0 bases and J gave up 6 bases; unmatched junction bases: 5. The CDR3 is made up of 15 amino acids. The CDR3 region is CASSLTGGAADTQYF. Written as DNA, the CDR3 is TGTGCCAGCAGCTTAACCGGGGGGGCGGCCGATACGCAGTATTTT.

A remark on this clonotype: One end of the junction varies from germline; a read error may be responsible. The CDR3 is CASSLASSGSYEQHF. The CDR3 region has the DNA TGTGCCAGCAGCTTAGCGTCTAGCGGCTCCTACGAGCAGCACTTC. J is TRBJ2-7 and V is TRBV11-2; 7 positions agree with TRBD2. Germline V gene sequence: CDR1 SGHAT, CDR2 FQNNGV. This CDR3 region has 15 residues.

This clonotype turned up a few times. The rearrangement uses TRBV5-5 and TRBJ1-1; D is uncertain. The CDR3 has 13 amino acids. Looked up from germline, CDR1 is SGHKS and CDR2 is YYEKEE (reference sequence). Trimming stripped 4 bases from V and 2 bases from J, with 9 bases between. The CDR3, as DNA: TGTGCCAGCAGCCCCGTTGAAAACACTGAAGCTTTCTTT. This gives the protein CASSPVENTEAFF.